Following are 20 T cell receptor beta chains from one sample sequenced in a study of OX40 agonist ivuxolimab in advanced cancers. Produced via immunoSEQ multiplex PCR; TCRdb's table is partial and in-frame only. The sample includes roughly 35,000 clones, approximately 86% of them seen just once. This specimen consisted of CD4+ or CD8+ T cells sorted from blood, obtained in a trial of the OX40 agonist ivuxolimab. Receptors were obtained from an adult with an advanced solid tumor such as melanoma, head and neck, liver or kidney cancer.

The rearrangement links TRBV7-7 to TRBJ2-1; no reliable D call. Trimming pared 3 bases from V and 5 bases from J, leaving 8 bases between. There are 13 residues in the CDR3. Germline CDR1 reads SSHAT; CDR2 reads FNYEAQ (reference sequence). The DNA for the CDR3 is TGTGCCAGCAGCTTCAGAGCGAACAATGAGCAGTTCTTC. This translates into CASSFRANNEQFF.

Of note for this clone: Other DNA sequences within the sample encode an identical CDR3. The DNA of the CDR3 is TGTGCCAGCAGTTCGGGTCCTTTATACGAGCAGTACTTC. Translated: CASSSGPLYEQYF. This chain joins TRBV6-5 and TRBJ2-7; D remains unclear. Germline V gives CDR1 MNHEY, CDR2 SVGAGI. Trimming pared 4 bases from V and 4 bases from J, leaving 11 bases between. The CDR3 consists of 13 residues.

The chain employs TRBV6-1 and TRBJ1-4; 7 bases match TRBD1. Germline V CDR1 and CDR2: MNHNS, SASEGT. With V trimmed by 5 bases and J by 4 bases, 4 bases remained unmatched. The CDR3 has 14 amino acids. This CDR3 is CASSIGTVNEKLFF. As DNA, the CDR3 is TGTGCCAGCAGTATAGGGACAGTTAATGAAAAACTGTTTTTT.

The gene calls are TRBV19 and TRBJ2-2; D gene ambiguous. CDR3 size: 15 residues. Between the trimmed V and J ends, which lost 7 bases and 0 bases, there was a span of 12 bases. Germline CDR1 LNHDA, CDR2 SQIVND (reference sequence). The CDR3 coding sequence is TGTGCCAGTATCCCTAAATACGCGAACACCGGGGAGCTGTTTTTT. It encodes CASIPKYANTGELFF. The entire variable domain, with the rest obtained from reference TRBV19 and TRBJ2-2, is as follows: DGGITQSPKYLFRKEGQNVTLSCEQNLNHDAMYWYRQDPGQGLRLIYYSQIVNDFQKGDIAEGYSVSREKKESFPLTVTSAQKNPTAFYLCASIPKYANTGELFFGEGSRLTVL.

V usage is TRBV5-1 and J usage is TRBJ1-1, with 11 bases identical to TRBD1. Looked up from germline, CDR1 is SGHRS and CDR2 is YFSETQ. V lost 4 bases and J lost 3; bases outside the gene matches: 11. This CDR3 has 17 residues. The CDR3 region has the DNA TGCGCCAGCAGCGTCGGACAGGGGGCTATTTGGGACACTGAAGCTTTCTTT. The encoded protein is CASSVGQGAIWDTEAFF.

The rearrangement links TRBV19 to TRBJ2-2; 8 bases fit TRBD1. This CDR3 contains 15 residues. The germline V gene encodes CDR1 LNHDA and CDR2 SQIVND (reference sequence). The ends lost 7 bases at V and 7 bases at J; junction bases unmatched: 11. The DNA for the CDR3 is TGTGCCAGTACCCTAGGGACAGGTGGAATCGGGGAGCTGTTTTTT. As protein: CASTLGTGGIGELFF.

The V call is TRBV30, the J call TRBJ2-3; D uncertain. Trimming left V 0 bases short and J 0 bases short, with 1 base between. The CDR3 loop spans 12 amino acids. CDR1 is GTSNPN and CDR2 is SVGIG in the germline V gene (reference sequence). Written as DNA, the CDR3 is TGTGCCTGGAGTGTTAGCACAGATACGCAGTATTTT. Its translation is CAWSVSTDTQYF. Variable domain in full (rest from reference TRBV30 and TRBJ2-3): SQTIHQWPATLVQPVGSPLSLECTVEGTSNPNLYWYRQAAGRGLQLLFYSVGIGQISSEVPQNLSASRPQDRQFILSSKKLLLSDSGFYLCAWSVSTDTQYFGPGTRLTVL.

The CDR3 region is CASSPRVGVTEAFF. CDR3 nucleotides: TGTGCCAGCAGTCCGAGGGTTGGGGTCACTGAAGCTTTCTTT. The J gene is TRBJ1-1, the V gene TRBV2; D is ambiguous. Trimming shortened V by 5 bases and J by 4 bases, and 14 bases separated the two germline ends. From germline, CDR1 is SNHLY and CDR2 FYNNEI. CDR3 length: 14 residues.

Turning to this clone: One junction end does not reproduce the germline sequence, and a read error may be involved. J is TRBJ1-6 and V is TRBV6-6; no clear D. The CDR3 sequence is 10 residues long. Germline values: CDR1 MNHNY, CDR2 SVGAGI (reference sequence). CDR3 sequence reads: CASSYPGSGF. The CDR3 coding sequence is TGTGCCAGCAGTTACCCGGGCAGCGGATTT.

The genes are TRBV6-1 and TRBJ2-1, with 9 bases matching TRBD2. This CDR3 has 12 amino acids. Germline V gene data show CDR1 as MNHNS and CDR2 as SASEGT. V lost 5 bases and J lost 12; bases outside the gene matches: 5. DNA of the CDR3: TGTGCCAGCAGTAACACTAGCGGGCGGCAGTTCTTC. Its protein is CASSNTSGRQFF.

The rearrangement joins TRBV14 to TRBJ2-3; tentative D call: TRBD1 (5 bases). Germline V CDR1 and CDR2: SGHDN, FVKESK. Trimming took 1 base from V and 2 from J, leaving 16 bases between them. The CDR3 loop spans 17 amino acids. CDR3 region: CASSQALGAGHTDTQYF. The CDR3 DNA is TGTGCCAGCAGCCAAGCGTTAGGGGCCGGTCACACAGATACGCAGTATTTT.

The gene calls are TRBV7-2 and TRBJ2-5; tentative D call: TRBD2 (7 bases). V lost 2 bases to trimming and J lost 6 bases, with 16 bases between them. Germline V gene lookup returns CDR1 SGHTA and CDR2 FQGNSA. The CDR3 length is 15 residues. This chain's CDR3 is CASSLSRGGAKTQYF. The CDR3 bases are TGTGCCAGCAGCTTATCCCGAGGGGGGGCAAAGACCCAGTACTTC.

This clone was observed once. V and J are TRBV5-6 and TRBJ1-3, with 8 bases fitting TRBD1. CDR3 length: 16 residues. The germline gives CDR1 SGHDT, CDR2 YYEEEE. V trimming: 4 bases; J trimming: 4 bases; junction bases outside the gene matches: 10. The CDR3 sequence: CASSTSGQGRGNTIYF. DNA of the CDR3: TGTGCCAGCAGCACCAGCGGACAGGGTAGGGGAAACACCATATATTTT.

This clone is a singleton in its sample. This chain links TRBV4-1 with TRBJ2-5, with a tentative D call TRBD1 (6 bases). In germline, CDR1 is MGHRA, CDR2 YSYEKL. Trimming stripped 5 bases from V and 9 bases from J, with 16 bases between. The CDR3 covers 13 residues. CDR3 protein: CASSSGQPGAQYF. For the CDR3, the DNA is TGCGCCAGCAGCTCAGGACAGCCCGGGGCCCAGTACTTC.

The chain employs TRBV19 and TRBJ2-1, with no clear D. CDR1 and CDR2 (germline): LNHDA, SQIVND (reference sequence). This CDR3 is built from 14 residues. Trimming removed 8 bases at V and 4 bases at J, with 15 bases between. The CDR3 region has the DNA TGTGCCAGTCTTGACCGTACCGGGTACAATGAGCAGTTCTTC. Translated, it gives CASLDRTGYNEQFF. Together with reference TRBV19 and TRBJ2-1, the CDR3 gives the full variable domain: DGGITQSPKYLFRKEGQNVTLSCEQNLNHDAMYWYRQDPGQGLRLIYYSQIVNDFQKGDIAEGYSVSREKKESFPLTVTSAQKNPTAFYLCASLDRTGYNEQFFGPGTRLTVL.

This chain links TRBV27 with TRBJ2-3; 7 bases are a match to TRBD2. CDR1 is MNHEY and CDR2 is SMNVEV in the germline V gene (reference sequence). J was trimmed by 0 bases and V by 4 bases; bases with no gene match: 7. The CDR3 is made up of 16 amino acids. CDR3 in DNA: TGTGCCAGCAGTTCCCCGGGAGGTATGAGCACAGATACGCAGTATTTT. It encodes CASSSPGGMSTDTQYF.

The chain has TRBV2 and TRBJ1-1; 8 nucleotides line up with TRBD1. The junction had 3 bases not matched to a gene; V was cut back by 6 bases and J by 0 bases. The CDR3 covers 14 residues. Germline values: CDR1 SNHLY, CDR2 FYNNEI. The CDR3 here is CASRGDRLNTEAFF. The CDR3 DNA follows: TGTGCCAGCAGAGGGGACAGGTTGAACACTGAAGCTTTCTTT.

This chain joins TRBV5-1 and TRBJ2-3; D is possibly TRBD2 (5 bases). The CDR3 is made up of 17 amino acids. Trimming stripped 0 bases from V and 1 base from J, with 15 bases between. CDR1 SGHRS and CDR2 YFSETQ come from the germline V gene. This CDR3 reads CASSLERRPGGTDTQYF. CDR3 nucleotides: TGCGCCAGCAGCTTGGAGAGACGTCCCGGGGGCACAGATACGCAGTATTTT.

This sequence joins TRBV11-2 and TRBJ2-1; TRBD1 might be the D (6 bases). Trimming removed 0 bases from V and 7 bases from J, with 13 bases in between. Germline V gives CDR1 SGHAT, CDR2 FQNNGV. CDR3 size: 15 residues. The CDR3 DNA sequence: TGTGCCAGCAGCTTAGATTGGCCCAGGGGAAATGAGCAGTTCTTC. This gives the protein CASSLDWPRGNEQFF.

The genes are TRBV11-2 and TRBJ1-2; no definite D call. V lost 5 bases to trimming and J lost 10 bases, with 20 bases between them. The CDR3 is 14 residues long. The germline V gene encodes CDR1 SGHAT and CDR2 FQNNGV. The CDR3 bases are TGTGCCAGCAGCCAAATTGTCACGATTCAGGACTACACCTTC. Translated, it gives CASSQIVTIQDYTF. The variable domain in full, completed from reference TRBV11-2 and TRBJ1-2, reads EAGVAQSPRYKIIEKRQSVAFWCNPISGHATLYWYQQILGQGPKLLIQFQNNGVVDDSQLPKDRFSAERLKGVDSTLKIQPAKLEDSAVYLCASSQIVTIQDYTFGSGTRLTVV.